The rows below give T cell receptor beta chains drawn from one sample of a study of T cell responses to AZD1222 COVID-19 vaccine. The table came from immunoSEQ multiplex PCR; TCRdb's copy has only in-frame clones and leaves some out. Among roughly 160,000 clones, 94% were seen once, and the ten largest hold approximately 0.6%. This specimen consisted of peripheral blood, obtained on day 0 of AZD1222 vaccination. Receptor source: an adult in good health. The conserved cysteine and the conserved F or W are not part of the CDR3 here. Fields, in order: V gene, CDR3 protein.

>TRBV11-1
ASSLVPAQNTEAF
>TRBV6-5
ASNRGEWMNTEAF
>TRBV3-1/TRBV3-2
ASSPRTGDNEKLF
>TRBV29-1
SVGVQETQY
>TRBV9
ASSVGSGGDEQF
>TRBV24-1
ATMGSGAWTGELF
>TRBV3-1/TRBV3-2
ASSQDPMNEQY
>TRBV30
AWSVPIGGFTDTQY
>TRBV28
ASSLLSQYNEQF
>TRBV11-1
ASSIRGGSSYEQY
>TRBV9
ASSDRRTGGAYNEQF